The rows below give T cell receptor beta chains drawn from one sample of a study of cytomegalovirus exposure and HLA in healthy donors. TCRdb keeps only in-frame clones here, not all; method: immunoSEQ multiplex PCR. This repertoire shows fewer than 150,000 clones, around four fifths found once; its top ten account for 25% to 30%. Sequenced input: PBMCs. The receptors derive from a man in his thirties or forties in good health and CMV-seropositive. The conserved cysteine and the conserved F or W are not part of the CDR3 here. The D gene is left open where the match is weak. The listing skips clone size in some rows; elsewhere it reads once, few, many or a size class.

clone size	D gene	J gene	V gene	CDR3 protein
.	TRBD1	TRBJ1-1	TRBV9	ASSGGQGNTEAF
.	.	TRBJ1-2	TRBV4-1	ASSHPLRGKDNYGYT
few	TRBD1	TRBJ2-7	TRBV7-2	ASSPFTNRGSGEQY
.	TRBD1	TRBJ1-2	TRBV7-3	ASSLTGGAYGYT
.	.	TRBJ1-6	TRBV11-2	ASSLGRGVGSPLH
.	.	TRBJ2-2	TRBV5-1	ASSVQGFPGELF
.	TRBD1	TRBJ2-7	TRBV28	ASSLPGQSSYEQY
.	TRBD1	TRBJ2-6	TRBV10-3	AISESRGQGASGANVLT
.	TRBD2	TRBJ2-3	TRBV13	ASSPGGAGDTQY
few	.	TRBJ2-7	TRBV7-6	ASSLRIGAEQY
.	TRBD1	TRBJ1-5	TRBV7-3	ASSLTGGNQPQH
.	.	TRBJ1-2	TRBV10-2	ASSDSYGYT
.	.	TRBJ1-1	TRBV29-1	SVEWGGTEAF
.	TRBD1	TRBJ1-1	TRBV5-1	ASSGGTGGRGTEAF
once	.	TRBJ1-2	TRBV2	ASIRDLNYGYT
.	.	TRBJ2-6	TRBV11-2	ASSPTGPGANVLT
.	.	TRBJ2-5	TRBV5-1	ASSLDGRQETQY
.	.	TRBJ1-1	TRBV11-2	ASSLVRNTEAF